This T cell receptor beta chain was profiled in a study of blood T cell repertoires in COVID-19. Study background: Collection of acute and convalescent COVID-19 samples took place in the United States, Italy and Spain. T cells, B-cell-depleted T cells, or PBMCs supplied cDNA or gDNA.

As processed by the authors: Counts of nucleated cells, estimated from reference gene primer amplification, were obtained. Clones were sequenced by immunoSEQ multiplex PCR, and TCRdb holds only the in-frame ones, with some missing. V and J calls and clone size come straight from that table; D and trimming were deduced from the DNA. The data contain around 250,000 clones, approximately 80% of them seen just once; the ten biggest clones take up approximately 2%. In its sample, this clone was seen once. J was trimmed by 9 bases and V by 5 bases; bases with no gene match: 9. CDR1 is SGHTA, CDR2 FQGNSA, per germline. The CDR3 totals 15 residues.

Material for sequencing was peripheral blood. The rearrangement links TRBV7-2 to TRBJ1-6; 8 nucleotides align to TRBD1. This receptor was identified in a young man who had recovered from COVID-19. Here the CDR3 reads CASSTATGVGSPLHF. The CDR3 DNA sequence: TGTGCCAGCAGCACGGCGACAGGGGTGGGTTCACCCCTCCACTTT.